Listed below are T cell receptor beta chains from one sample, sequenced in a study of cytomegalovirus exposure and HLA in healthy donors. Some clones are missing from TCRdb's copy, which holds only in-frame ones; the method was immunoSEQ multiplex PCR. The sample contains about 310,000 clones, 88% of which appear only once. Sequencing was performed on PBMCs. Receptors were obtained from a man aged 25 to 40 in good health and CMV-seronegative. CDR3s include the opening cysteine and the closing phenylalanine or tryptophan. D genes are given only for firm matches. Some rows have no size entry. The others give once, few or many, or a class for an expanded clone.

V: TRBV27; D: TRBD1; size: .; J: TRBJ1-1; CDR3: CASSPNGGQGNSKAFF; DNA: TGTGCCAGCAGTCCAAATGGAGGACAGGGTAATAGTAAAGCTTTCTTT
V: TRBV6-6; D: TRBD1; size: .; J: TRBJ1-5; CDR3: CASEKGANSNQPQHF; DNA: TGTGCCAGCGAAAAGGGGGCGAATAGCAATCAGCCCCAGCATTTT
V: TRBV19; D: .; size: few; J: TRBJ1-1; CDR3: CASSIATGANTEAFF; DNA: TGTGCCAGTAGTATAGCGACAGGAGCTAACACTGAAGCTTTCTTT
V: TRBV27; D: .; size: .; J: TRBJ2-5; CDR3: CASSPEGSGWETQYF; DNA: TGTGCCAGCAGTCCTGAGGGCTCGGGGTGGGAGACCCAGTACTTC
V: TRBV11-2; D: .; size: .; J: TRBJ2-2; CDR3: CASSYRGGGELFF; DNA: TGTGCCAGCAGCTACCGAGGTGGCGGGGAGCTGTTTTTT
V: TRBV12-5; D: .; size: .; J: TRBJ1-2; CDR3: CASGFGGEFGYTF; DNA: TGTGCTAGTGGTTTTGGGGGGGAATTTGGCTACACCTTC
V: TRBV30; D: TRBD1; size: .; J: TRBJ2-7; CDR3: CAWRRQGSSYEQYF; DNA: TGTGCCTGGAGGCGACAGGGGTCAAGCTACGAGCAGTACTTC
V: TRBV10-3; D: TRBD1; size: .; J: TRBJ1-1; CDR3: CAISDREGQSRMDTEAFF; DNA: TGTGCCATCAGTGATAGAGAGGGACAGAGTCGAATGGACACTGAAGCTTTCTTT
V: TRBV7-8; D: TRBD2; size: .; J: TRBJ2-2; CDR3: CASSQEGLAVNTGELFF; DNA: TGTGCCAGCAGCCAAGAGGGGCTAGCGGTGAACACCGGGGAGCTGTTTTTT
V: TRBV4-3; D: TRBD2; size: .; J: TRBJ2-5; CDR3: CASSQDFGGNQETQYF; DNA: TGCGCCAGCAGCCAAGATTTCGGGGGGAACCAAGAGACCCAGTACTTC
V: TRBV6-5; D: TRBD1; size: .; J: TRBJ2-7; CDR3: CASTSYTTGGYEQYF; DNA: TGTGCCAGCACAAGTTACACGACAGGGGGATACGAGCAGTACTTC
V: TRBV5-1; D: .; size: .; J: TRBJ2-2; CDR3: CASSLAGGVNTGELFF; DNA: TGCGCCAGCAGCTTGGCCGGCGGGGTGAACACCGGGGAGCTGTTTTTT
V: TRBV9; D: TRBD1; size: once; J: TRBJ1-1; CDR3: CASSVRDRVMGNTEAFF; DNA: TGTGCCAGCAGCGTCCGGGACAGGGTGATGGGGAACACTGAAGCTTTCTTT
V: TRBV5-4; D: .; size: .; J: TRBJ2-7; CDR3: CASSSNKEGTYEQYF; DNA: TGTGCCAGCAGCTCCAATAAGGAGGGAACCTACGAGCAGTACTTC
V: TRBV5-6; D: .; size: .; J: TRBJ1-5; CDR3: CASSLWGGQPQHF; DNA: TGTGCCAGCAGCTTGTGGGGAGGTCAGCCCCAGCATTTT
V: TRBV10-1; D: TRBD1; size: .; J: TRBJ2-1; CDR3: CASSEDRVRHEQFF; DNA: TGCGCCAGCAGTGAAGACAGGGTGAGGCATGAGCAGTTCTTC
V: TRBV13; D: TRBD1; size: few; J: TRBJ1-2; CDR3: CASSRTGQGASFYGYTF; DNA: TGTGCCAGCAGCCGAACGGGACAGGGGGCTTCGTTCTATGGCTACACCTTC
V: TRBV5-5; D: TRBD1; size: .; J: TRBJ2-6; CDR3: CASSIDRADYSGANVLTF; DNA: TGTGCCAGCAGCATTGACAGGGCCGACTACTCTGGGGCCAACGTCCTGACTTTC
V: TRBV7-2; D: TRBD1; size: .; J: TRBJ2-7; CDR3: CASSLSGQGGFYEQYF; DNA: TGTGCCAGCAGCCTATCTGGACAGGGGGGTTTTTACGAGCAGTACTTC
V: TRBV6-1; D: TRBD1; size: .; J: TRBJ1-2; CDR3: CASSEALLGTDYGYTF; DNA: TGTGCCAGCAGTGAAGCGCTTCTAGGGACAGACTATGGCTACACCTTC
V: TRBV9; D: .; size: .; J: TRBJ1-1; CDR3: CASSVVGRGNTEAFF; DNA: TGTGCCAGCAGCGTAGTTGGCAGGGGGAACACTGAAGCTTTCTTT
V: TRBV5-1; D: TRBD2; size: .; J: TRBJ2-3; CDR3: CASSFYPLAGGLSDTQYF; DNA: TGCGCCAGCAGCTTCTACCCCCTAGCGGGGGGGTTATCGGATACGCAGTATTTT
V: TRBV19; D: TRBD1; size: .; J: TRBJ1-1; CDR3: CASRLQGRTEAFF; DNA: TGTGCCAGTAGGTTACAGGGGAGGACTGAAGCTTTCTTT
V: TRBV5-1; D: TRBD1; size: .; J: TRBJ2-7; CDR3: CASSPQGDPIYEQYF; DNA: TGCGCCAGCAGCCCCCAGGGGGACCCTATCTACGAGCAGTACTTC
V: TRBV6-5; D: .; size: .; J: TRBJ2-3; CDR3: CASSYEGTRTDTQYF; DNA: TGTGCCAGCAGTTACGAGGGTACTCGCACAGATACGCAGTATTTT
V: TRBV19; D: .; size: few; J: TRBJ1-4; CDR3: CASSRAPNEKLFF; DNA: TGTGCCAGTAGTAGGGCCCCTAATGAAAAACTGTTTTTT
V: TRBV27; D: .; size: .; J: TRBJ2-3; CDR3: CASRPRGTTDTQYF; DNA: TGTGCCAGCCGCCCACGGGGGACCACAGATACGCAGTATTTT
V: TRBV4-1; D: .; size: .; J: TRBJ1-1; CDR3: CASSQDIAGGSSEAFF; DNA: TGCGCCAGCAGCCAAGATATTGCAGGTGGGTCCAGTGAAGCTTTCTTT
V: TRBV5-6; D: .; size: .; J: TRBJ1-4; CDR3: CASSPHDWGDEKLFF; DNA: TGTGCCAGCAGCCCTCATGACTGGGGAGATGAAAAACTGTTTTTT
V: TRBV27; D: TRBD1; size: .; J: TRBJ2-6; CDR3: CASSQGAQQGAIGANVLTF; DNA: TGTGCCAGCAGTCAAGGGGCCCAACAGGGGGCAATTGGGGCCAACGTCCTGACTTTC
V: TRBV4-1; D: .; size: .; J: TRBJ1-6; CDR3: CASSQDLIGARVYNSPLHF; DNA: TGCGCCAGCAGCCAAGACCTCATAGGGGCTAGGGTCTATAATTCACCCCTCCACTTT
V: TRBV15; D: .; size: .; J: TRBJ2-5; CDR3: CATSLSYQETQYF; DNA: TGTGCCACCAGCCTATCATACCAAGAGACCCAGTACTTC
V: TRBV19; D: TRBD1; size: .; J: TRBJ2-7; CDR3: CASSFDSGQGTGYEQYF; DNA: TGTGCCAGTAGTTTTGATTCGGGACAGGGTACCGGGTACGAGCAGTACTTC
V: TRBV12-5; D: .; size: .; J: TRBJ1-4; CDR3: CASGLVLSGGEKLFF; DNA: TGTGCTAGTGGTTTGGTACTCAGCGGCGGTGAAAAACTGTTTTTT
V: TRBV11-2; D: .; size: .; J: TRBJ2-2; CDR3: CASSLVQGGTGELFF; DNA: TGTGCCAGCAGCTTAGTCCAGGGCGGCACCGGGGAGCTGTTTTTT
V: TRBV6-1; D: .; size: .; J: TRBJ2-3; CDR3: CASSRQTTDTQYF; DNA: TGTGCCAGCAGCAGACAGACGACAGATACGCAGTATTTT
V: TRBV6-5; D: TRBD1; size: .; J: TRBJ1-3; CDR3: CASRGQGNTIYF; DNA: TGTGCCAGCAGGGGACAGGGAAACACCATATATTTT
V: TRBV4-3; D: .; size: .; J: TRBJ2-6; CDR3: CASSQDSRVSGANVLTF; DNA: TGCGCCAGCAGCCAAGATTCACGGGTCTCTGGGGCCAACGTCCTGACTTTC
V: TRBV5-1; D: TRBD1; size: .; J: TRBJ2-4; CDR3: CASSLDGQDENIQYF; DNA: TGCGCCAGCAGCTTGGATGGACAGGACGAAAACATTCAGTACTTC
V: TRBV7-8; D: TRBD2; size: .; J: TRBJ2-5; CDR3: CASSSRLAGGQETQYF; DNA: TGTGCCAGCAGCTCGCGACTAGCGGGGGGTCAAGAGACCCAGTACTTC
V: TRBV2; D: .; size: .; J: TRBJ2-1; CDR3: CASEGVGSYNEQFF; DNA: TGTGCCAGCGAAGGGGTAGGCTCCTACAATGAGCAGTTCTTC
V: TRBV5-1; D: TRBD1; size: .; J: TRBJ2-2; CDR3: CASSLAQGAGELFF; DNA: TGCGCCAGCAGCTTGGCCCAGGGGGCCGGGGAGCTGTTTTTT
V: TRBV11-2; D: .; size: .; J: TRBJ1-5; CDR3: CASSALGTQGSQHF; DNA: TGTGCCAGCAGCGCCCTGGGCACCCAAGGATCCCAGCATTTT
V: TRBV7-2; D: .; size: few; J: TRBJ1-2; CDR3: CASSQGTGNYGYTF; DNA: TGTGCCAGCAGCCAAGGCACAGGGAACTATGGCTACACCTTC
V: TRBV7-9; D: .; size: once; J: TRBJ2-5; CDR3: CASSRYRAETQYF; DNA: TGTGCCAGCAGCCGATACAGGGCTGAGACCCAGTACTTC
V: TRBV10-3; D: .; size: .; J: TRBJ1-1; CDR3: CAISVVRNTEAFF; DNA: TGTGCCATCAGTGTCGTCCGTAACACTGAAGCTTTCTTT
V: TRBV7-2; D: .; size: .; J: TRBJ1-1; CDR3: CASSFEGTVNTEAFF; DNA: TGTGCCAGCAGCTTCGAAGGGACTGTGAACACTGAAGCTTTCTTT